These 4 T cell receptor beta chains share one sample of origin, sequenced in a study of blood T cell repertoires in COVID-19. The repertoire was sequenced with immunoSEQ multiplex PCR; TCRdb's copy has only in-frame clones and lacks some. Of around 9,200 clones in the sample, roughly 90% were seen once. Source material: peripheral blood. These receptors originate from a man between 60 and 75 years old with acute or convalescent COVID-19.

This clone has only one observation. The J gene is TRBJ2-3, the V gene TRBV10-3, with 12 bases lining up with TRBD2. The CDR3 consists of 16 residues. CDR1 ENHRY and CDR2 SYGVKD come from the germline V gene. After removal of 2 bases from V and 5 bases from J, the junction contained 5 bases not matched to a gene. The CDR3 nucleotides are TGTGCCATCAGTGAGCAGGCTAGCGGGAGGGTAGATACGCAGTATTTT. Its translation: CAISEQASGRVDTQYF.

The chain uses TRBV28 and TRBJ1-6, with a weak D call TRBD1 (5 bases). V dropped 2 bases and J dropped 6 bases, with 11 bases sitting between them. The CDR3 contains 15 residues. The germline V gene encodes CDR1 MDHEN and CDR2 SYDVKM. CDR3 in amino acids: CASSLVAGFNSPLHF. In nucleotides, the CDR3 is TGTGCCAGCAGTTTAGTCGCAGGGTTTAATTCACCCCTCCACTTT. The whole variable domain, remainder taken from reference TRBV28 and TRBJ1-6, is DVKVTQSSRYLVKRTGEKVFLECVQDMDHENMFWYRQDPGLGLRLIYFSYDVKMKEKGDIPEGYSVSREKKERFSLILESASTNQTSMYLCASSLVAGFNSPLHFGNGTRLTVT.

This chain links TRBV11-3 with TRBJ2-5; a weak D match, TRBD2 (6 bases). The CDR3 runs 12 residues. V was clipped by 5 bases and J by 4 bases, with 8 bases between them. Per the germline V gene, CDR1 is SGHNT and CDR2 is YENEEA. CDR3 DNA sequence: TGTGCCAGCAGCCCGCGGGGAGAGACCCAGTACTTC. Residues: CASSPRGETQYF.

The CDR3 reads CASSHGQGVEKLFF. In nucleotides, the CDR3 is TGTGCCAGCAGCCACGGACAGGGGGTCGAAAAACTGTTTTTT. V usage is TRBV3-1 (or the pseudogene TRBV3-2) and J usage is TRBJ1-4; 10 bases map to TRBD1. Trimming at V came to 3 bases and at J to 8 bases, leaving 3 bases not matched to a gene. The CDR3 contains 14 residues. Germline-derived CDR1 and CDR2 are LGHDT and YNNKEL (reference sequence).